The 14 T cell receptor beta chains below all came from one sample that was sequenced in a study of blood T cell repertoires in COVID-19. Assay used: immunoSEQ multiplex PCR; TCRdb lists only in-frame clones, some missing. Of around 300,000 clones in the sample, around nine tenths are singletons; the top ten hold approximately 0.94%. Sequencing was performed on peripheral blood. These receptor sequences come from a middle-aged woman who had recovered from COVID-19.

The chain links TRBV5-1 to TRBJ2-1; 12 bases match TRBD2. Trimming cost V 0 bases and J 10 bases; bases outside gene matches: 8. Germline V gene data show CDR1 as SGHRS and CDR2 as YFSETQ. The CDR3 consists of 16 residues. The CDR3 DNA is TGCGCCAGCAGCTTGGCCCTAGCGGGAGGGCTGTGGGAGCAGTTCTTC. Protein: CASSLALAGGLWEQFF.

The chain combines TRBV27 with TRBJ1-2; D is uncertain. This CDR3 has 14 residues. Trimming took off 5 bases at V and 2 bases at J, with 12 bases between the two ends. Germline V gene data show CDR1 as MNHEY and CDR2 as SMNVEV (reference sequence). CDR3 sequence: CASSPLGGNYGYTF. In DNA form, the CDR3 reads TGTGCCAGCAGTCCCCTTGGCGGCAACTATGGCTACACCTTC.

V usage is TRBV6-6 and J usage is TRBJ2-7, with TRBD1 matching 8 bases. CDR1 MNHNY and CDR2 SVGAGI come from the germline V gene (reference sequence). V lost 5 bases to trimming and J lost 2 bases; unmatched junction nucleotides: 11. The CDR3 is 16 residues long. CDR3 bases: TGTGCCAGCAGTCGAGATTTGACAGGGGATACCTACGAGCAGTACTTC. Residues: CASSRDLTGDTYEQYF.

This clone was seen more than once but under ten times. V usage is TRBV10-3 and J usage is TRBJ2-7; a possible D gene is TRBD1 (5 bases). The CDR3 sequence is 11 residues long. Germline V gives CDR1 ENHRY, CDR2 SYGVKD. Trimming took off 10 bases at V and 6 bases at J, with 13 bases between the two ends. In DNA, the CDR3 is TGTGCCAGCAGGAAGACAGTCGAGCAGTACTTC. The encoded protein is CASRKTVEQYF.

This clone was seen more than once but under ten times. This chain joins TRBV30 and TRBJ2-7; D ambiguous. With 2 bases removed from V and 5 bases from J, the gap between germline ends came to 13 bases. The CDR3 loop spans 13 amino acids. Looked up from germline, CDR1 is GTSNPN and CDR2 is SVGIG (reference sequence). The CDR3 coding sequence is TGTGCCTGGAGTCGAATAGCTGACCACGAGCAGTACTTC. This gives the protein CAWSRIADHEQYF.

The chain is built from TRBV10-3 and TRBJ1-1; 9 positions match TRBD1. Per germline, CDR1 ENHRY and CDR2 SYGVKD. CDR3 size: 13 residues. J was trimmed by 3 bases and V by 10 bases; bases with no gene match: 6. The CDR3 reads CATDRGEDTEAFF. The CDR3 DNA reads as TGTGCCACAGACAGGGGGGAGGACACTGAAGCTTTCTTT.

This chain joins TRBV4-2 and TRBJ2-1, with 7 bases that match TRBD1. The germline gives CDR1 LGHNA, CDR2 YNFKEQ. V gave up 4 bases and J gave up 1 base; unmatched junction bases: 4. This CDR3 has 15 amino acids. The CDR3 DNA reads TGTGCCAGCAGCCCCGACAGGGCTTCCTACAATGAGCAGTTCTTC. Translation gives CASSPDRASYNEQFF.

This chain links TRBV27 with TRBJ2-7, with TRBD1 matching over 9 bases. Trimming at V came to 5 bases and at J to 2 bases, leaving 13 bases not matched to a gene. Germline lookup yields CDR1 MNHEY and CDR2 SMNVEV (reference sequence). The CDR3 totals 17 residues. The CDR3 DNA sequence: TGTGCCAGCAGTCCGTACGGACAGGGGAGTCGGGCCTACGAGCAGTACTTC. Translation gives CASSPYGQGSRAYEQYF.

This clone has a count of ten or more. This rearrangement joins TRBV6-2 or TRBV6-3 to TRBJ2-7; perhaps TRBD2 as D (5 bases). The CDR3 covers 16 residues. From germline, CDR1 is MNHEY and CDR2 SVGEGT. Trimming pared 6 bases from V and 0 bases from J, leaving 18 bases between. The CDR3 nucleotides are TGTGCCAGCAGCCCAAGCGAGGGTCGGCGCTCCTACGAGCAGTACTTC. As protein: CASSPSEGRRSYEQYF.

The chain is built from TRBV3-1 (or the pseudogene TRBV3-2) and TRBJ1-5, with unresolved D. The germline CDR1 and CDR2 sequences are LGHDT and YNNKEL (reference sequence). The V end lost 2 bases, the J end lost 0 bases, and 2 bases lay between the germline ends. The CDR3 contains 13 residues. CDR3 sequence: CASSQYSNQPQHF. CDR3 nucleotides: TGTGCCAGCAGCCAATATAGCAATCAGCCCCAGCATTTT.

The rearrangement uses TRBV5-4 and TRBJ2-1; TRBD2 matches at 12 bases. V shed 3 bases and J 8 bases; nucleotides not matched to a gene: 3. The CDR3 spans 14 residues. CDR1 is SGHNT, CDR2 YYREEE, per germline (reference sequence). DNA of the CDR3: TGTGCCAGCAGCTCTAGCGGGAGGGCCCATGAGCAGTTCTTC. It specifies CASSSSGRAHEQFF.

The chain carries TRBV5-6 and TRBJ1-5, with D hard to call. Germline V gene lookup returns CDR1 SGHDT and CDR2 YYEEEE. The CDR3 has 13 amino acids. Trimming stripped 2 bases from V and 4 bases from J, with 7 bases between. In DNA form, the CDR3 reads TGTGCCAGCAGCTTAGATAGTAATCAGCCCCAGCATTTT. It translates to CASSLDSNQPQHF.

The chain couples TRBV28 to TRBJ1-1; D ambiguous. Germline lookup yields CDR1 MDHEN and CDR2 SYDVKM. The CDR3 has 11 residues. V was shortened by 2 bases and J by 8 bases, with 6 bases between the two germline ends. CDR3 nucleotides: TGTGCCAGCAGTTTAGTGAGGGAAGCTTTCTTT. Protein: CASSLVREAFF.

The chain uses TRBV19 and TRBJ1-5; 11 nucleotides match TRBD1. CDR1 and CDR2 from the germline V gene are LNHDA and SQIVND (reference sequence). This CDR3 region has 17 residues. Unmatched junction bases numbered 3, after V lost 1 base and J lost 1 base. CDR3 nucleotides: TGTGCCAGTAGTATAGGTGGGACAGGGGGAAGCAATCAGCCCCAGCATTTT. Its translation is CASSIGGTGGSNQPQHF. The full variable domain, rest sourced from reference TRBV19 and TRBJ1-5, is DGGITQSPKYLFRKEGQNVTLSCEQNLNHDAMYWYRQDPGQGLRLIYYSQIVNDFQKGDIAEGYSVSREKKESFPLTVTSAQKNPTAFYLCASSIGGTGGSNQPQHFGDGTRLSIL.